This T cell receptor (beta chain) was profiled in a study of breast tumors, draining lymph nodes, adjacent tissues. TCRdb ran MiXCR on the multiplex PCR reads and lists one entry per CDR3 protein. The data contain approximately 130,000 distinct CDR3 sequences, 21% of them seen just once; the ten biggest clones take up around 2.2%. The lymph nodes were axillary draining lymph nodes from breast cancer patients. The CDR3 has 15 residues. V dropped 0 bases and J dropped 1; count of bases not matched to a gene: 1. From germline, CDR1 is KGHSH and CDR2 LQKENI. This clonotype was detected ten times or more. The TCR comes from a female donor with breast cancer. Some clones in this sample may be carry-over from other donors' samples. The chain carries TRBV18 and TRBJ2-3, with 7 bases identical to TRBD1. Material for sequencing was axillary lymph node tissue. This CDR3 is CASSPPQGGTDTQYF. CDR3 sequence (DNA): TGTGCCAGCTCACCACCGCAGGGGGGCACAGATACGCAGTATTTT.